These T cell receptor beta chains were read from a single sample in a study of T cells after yellow fever vaccination. Each CDR3 protein gets one entry after TCRdb re-called the 5' RACE reads with MiXCR. The sample has approximately 600,000 distinct CDR3 sequences, 10% to 15% seen once. The sample consisted of PBMCs, taken on the day of the yellow fever booster vaccination. These receptors were collected from a man younger than 40 who received the YFV17D yellow fever vaccine. CDR3s include the opening cysteine and the closing phenylalanine or tryptophan. D genes are given only for firm matches. Clone size is given for some rows only: seen once, a few or many times, or a class if the clone is expanded.

v_gene: TRBV30; d_gene: NA; abundance: few; j_gene: TRBJ2-1; CDR3aa: CAWIFSGSNEQFF; CDR3nt: TGTGCCTGGATTTTTTCAGGGTCGAATGAGCAGTTCTTC
v_gene: TRBV20-1; d_gene: TRBD2; abundance: few; j_gene: TRBJ2-1; CDR3aa: CSAWVAGYNEQFF; CDR3nt: TGCAGTGCTTGGGTAGCGGGCTACAATGAGCAGTTCTTC
v_gene: TRBV9; d_gene: TRBD1; abundance: NA; j_gene: TRBJ1-5; CDR3aa: CASSVGSGGQPQHF; CDR3nt: TGTGCCAGCAGCGTAGGGTCAGGGGGCCAGCCCCAGCATTTT
v_gene: TRBV3-1; d_gene: NA; abundance: many; j_gene: TRBJ2-1; CDR3aa: CASSQDGAGTGKYDEQFF; CDR3nt: TGTGCCAGCAGCCAAGACGGGGCGGGTACGGGAAAATACGATGAGCAGTTCTTC
v_gene: TRBV20-1; d_gene: NA; abundance: NA; j_gene: TRBJ2-5; CDR3aa: CSATQGIQETQYF; CDR3nt: TGCAGTGCTACCCAGGGGATCCAAGAGACCCAGTACTTC
v_gene: TRBV7-2; d_gene: TRBD2; abundance: NA; j_gene: TRBJ2-1; CDR3aa: CASNLAGLYNEQFF; CDR3nt: TGTGCCAGCAACCTAGCGGGACTCTACAATGAGCAGTTCTTC
v_gene: TRBV6-5; d_gene: TRBD1; abundance: NA; j_gene: TRBJ2-3; CDR3aa: CASSWDSHPDTQYF; CDR3nt: TGTGCCAGCAGTTGGGACAGCCACCCCGATACGCAGTATTTT
v_gene: TRBV18; d_gene: TRBD2; abundance: NA; j_gene: TRBJ2-7; CDR3aa: CASSPGLAGVETYEQYF; CDR3nt: TGTGCCAGCTCACCGGGTCTAGCGGGAGTGGAGACCTACGAGCAGTACTTC
v_gene: TRBV12-3/TRBV12-4; d_gene: TRBD2; abundance: few; j_gene: TRBJ2-5; CDR3aa: CASTRTSGVQETQYF; CDR3nt: TGTGCCAGCACTCGGACTAGCGGGGTGCAAGAGACCCAGTACTTC
v_gene: TRBV5-1; d_gene: NA; abundance: many; j_gene: TRBJ2-7; CDR3aa: CASSLYRATNSYEQYF; CDR3nt: TGCGCCAGCAGCTTGTACAGGGCCACTAACTCCTACGAGCAGTACTTC
v_gene: TRBV9; d_gene: NA; abundance: NA; j_gene: TRBJ1-1; CDR3aa: CASSPGGEAFF; CDR3nt: TGTGCCAGCAGCCCTGGGGGTGAGGCTTTCTTT
v_gene: TRBV27; d_gene: TRBD1; abundance: many; j_gene: TRBJ1-5; CDR3aa: CASRRTGDNQPQHF; CDR3nt: TGTGCCAGCAGGCGGACAGGGGACAATCAGCCCCAGCATTTT
v_gene: TRBV15; d_gene: NA; abundance: few; j_gene: TRBJ2-7; CDR3aa: CATSRPGSDYEQYF; CDR3nt: TGTGCCACCAGCAGGCCGGGGAGCGACTACGAGCAGTACTTC
v_gene: TRBV11-2; d_gene: NA; abundance: few; j_gene: TRBJ2-3; CDR3aa: CASSLSPLRRNPPRITDTQYF; CDR3nt: TGTGCCAGCAGCTTATCCCCTCTGAGGAGAAATCCTCCTCGGATCACAGATACGCAGTATTTT
v_gene: TRBV29-1; d_gene: NA; abundance: NA; j_gene: TRBJ1-1; CDR3aa: CSVGRGYEAFF; CDR3nt: TGCAGCGTGGGGAGGGGCTATGAAGCTTTCTTT
v_gene: TRBV4-3; d_gene: TRBD2; abundance: NA; j_gene: TRBJ2-1; CDR3aa: CASSQDPAGGSYNEQFF; CDR3nt: TGCGCCAGCAGCCAAGATCCAGCGGGAGGTAGCTACAATGAGCAGTTCTTC
v_gene: TRBV7-3; d_gene: TRBD1; abundance: NA; j_gene: TRBJ2-1; CDR3aa: CASSSDRGVGNEQFF; CDR3nt: TGTGCCAGCAGCTCCGACAGGGGAGTGGGCAATGAGCAGTTCTTC
v_gene: TRBV20-1; d_gene: TRBD1; abundance: NA; j_gene: TRBJ2-7; CDR3aa: CSARDHLRGTGWEQYF; CDR3nt: TGCAGTGCTAGAGACCACCTCCGCGGGACAGGGTGGGAGCAGTACTTC
v_gene: TRBV5-1; d_gene: TRBD1; abundance: once; j_gene: TRBJ2-1; CDR3aa: CASSPRRDSNGEQFF; CDR3nt: TGCGCCAGCAGCCCCCGCCGGGACAGCAATGGTGAGCAGTTCTTC
v_gene: TRBV20-1; d_gene: TRBD1; abundance: few; j_gene: TRBJ2-1; CDR3aa: CSANRGPNEQFF; CDR3nt: TGCAGTGCTAACAGGGGGCCCAATGAGCAGTTCTTC
v_gene: TRBV20-1; d_gene: TRBD2; abundance: NA; j_gene: TRBJ2-1; CDR3aa: CSARDQGSGRFSVF; CDR3nt: TGCAGTGCTAGAGATCAAGGTAGCGGGAGATTTTCGGTCTTC
v_gene: TRBV30; d_gene: TRBD1; abundance: few; j_gene: TRBJ1-6; CDR3aa: CAWSVQGTGDNSPLHF; CDR3nt: TGTGCCTGGAGTGTACAAGGGACAGGAGATAATTCACCCCTCCACTTT
v_gene: TRBV4-3; d_gene: NA; abundance: NA; j_gene: TRBJ2-5; CDR3aa: CASSQEYTGGETQYF; CDR3nt: TGCGCCAGCAGCCAAGAGTATACAGGAGGGGAGACCCAGTACTTC
v_gene: TRBV29-1; d_gene: TRBD2; abundance: NA; j_gene: TRBJ2-7; CDR3aa: CSVELRERPYEQYF; CDR3nt: TGCAGCGTTGAACTGCGGGAGCGGCCCTACGAGCAGTACTTC
v_gene: TRBV5-1; d_gene: TRBD2; abundance: few; j_gene: TRBJ2-5; CDR3aa: CASSPLPVHPASGSQETQYF; CDR3nt: TGCGCCAGCAGCCCGCTCCCGGTGCACCCTGCTAGCGGGAGTCAAGAGACCCAGTACTTC
v_gene: TRBV7-2; d_gene: NA; abundance: NA; j_gene: TRBJ1-1; CDR3aa: CASSLGEGGRTEAFF; CDR3nt: TGTGCCAGCAGCTTAGGGGAGGGAGGGAGGACTGAAGCTTTCTTT
v_gene: TRBV5-1; d_gene: NA; abundance: NA; j_gene: TRBJ2-2; CDR3aa: CASSFGVRTGELFF; CDR3nt: TGCGCCAGCAGCTTCGGGGTTAGGACCGGGGAGCTGTTTTTT
v_gene: TRBV5-1; d_gene: TRBD2; abundance: few; j_gene: TRBJ2-1; CDR3aa: CASAWVAGEGNEQFF; CDR3nt: TGCGCCAGTGCGTGGGTAGCGGGAGAGGGCAATGAGCAGTTCTTC
v_gene: TRBV4-3; d_gene: NA; abundance: NA; j_gene: TRBJ2-5; CDR3aa: CASSQDRSGTETQYF; CDR3nt: TGCGCCAGCAGCCAAGATCGATCCGGGACAGAGACCCAGTACTTC
v_gene: TRBV11-3; d_gene: TRBD1; abundance: few; j_gene: TRBJ1-2; CDR3aa: CASRPLTGARCGYTF; CDR3nt: TGTGCCAGCAGACCTCTGACAGGGGCGCGGTGTGGCTACACCTTC
v_gene: TRBV7-2; d_gene: TRBD2; abundance: NA; j_gene: TRBJ2-5; CDR3aa: CASTLGGVLQETQYF; CDR3nt: TGTGCCAGCACCCTGGGAGGGGTCTTACAAGAGACCCAGTACTTC
v_gene: TRBV18; d_gene: TRBD1; abundance: NA; j_gene: TRBJ1-2; CDR3aa: CASSPATGESGYTF; CDR3nt: TGTGCCAGCTCACCTGCGACAGGGGAATCTGGCTACACCTTC
v_gene: TRBV10-3; d_gene: NA; abundance: NA; j_gene: TRBJ2-3; CDR3aa: CAISEGSPDTQYF; CDR3nt: TGTGCCATCAGTGAGGGTTCCCCAGATACGCAGTATTTT
v_gene: TRBV15; d_gene: NA; abundance: NA; j_gene: TRBJ2-7; CDR3aa: CATSRDRSYEQYF; CDR3nt: TGTGCCACCAGCAGAGATCGAAGCTACGAGCAGTACTTC
v_gene: TRBV5-1; d_gene: TRBD1; abundance: NA; j_gene: TRBJ1-1; CDR3aa: CASRMQTGANTEAFF; CDR3nt: TGCGCCAGCAGAATGCAGACAGGGGCCAACACTGAAGCTTTCTTT
v_gene: TRBV7-9; d_gene: TRBD2; abundance: many; j_gene: TRBJ2-1; CDR3aa: CASSSLAVRVNEQFF; CDR3nt: TGTGCCAGCAGCTCGCTAGCGGTCCGAGTCAATGAGCAGTTCTTC
v_gene: TRBV5-1; d_gene: NA; abundance: NA; j_gene: TRBJ2-7; CDR3aa: CASSSTPASYEQYF; CDR3nt: TGCGCCAGCAGTTCGACTCCCGCCTCCTACGAGCAGTACTTC
v_gene: TRBV10-2; d_gene: NA; abundance: NA; j_gene: TRBJ1-2; CDR3aa: CASSGAGASYGYTF; CDR3nt: TGCGCCAGCAGTGGGGCAGGAGCTAGCTATGGCTACACCTTC
v_gene: TRBV7-6; d_gene: TRBD2; abundance: NA; j_gene: TRBJ2-1; CDR3aa: CASSLEDRGGRGYNEQFF; CDR3nt: TGTGCCAGCAGCTTAGAAGACCGCGGCGGGAGGGGCTACAATGAGCAGTTCTTC
v_gene: TRBV20-1; d_gene: NA; abundance: NA; j_gene: TRBJ2-5; CDR3aa: CSARSTGQETQYF; CDR3nt: TGCAGTGCTAGATCGACAGGTCAAGAGACCCAGTACTTC
v_gene: TRBV12-3/TRBV12-4; d_gene: NA; abundance: NA; j_gene: TRBJ2-1; CDR3aa: CASSHRANEQFF; CDR3nt: TGTGCCAGCAGTCACCGGGCTAATGAGCAGTTCTTC
v_gene: TRBV4-3; d_gene: NA; abundance: few; j_gene: TRBJ2-5; CDR3aa: CASSQDFYPGVGETQYF; CDR3nt: TGCGCCAGCAGCCAAGACTTTTATCCGGGGGTTGGAGAGACCCAGTACTTC
v_gene: TRBV27; d_gene: TRBD1; abundance: many; j_gene: TRBJ2-1; CDR3aa: CASSSYGTGGFF; CDR3nt: TGTGCCAGCAGTTCCTATGGGACAGGGGGGTTCTTC
v_gene: TRBV20-1; d_gene: TRBD2; abundance: NA; j_gene: TRBJ2-5; CDR3aa: CSATGGTSGGQETQYF; CDR3nt: TGCAGTGCTACCGGGGGGACTAGCGGTGGACAAGAGACCCAGTACTTC
v_gene: TRBV4-3; d_gene: TRBD1; abundance: few; j_gene: TRBJ2-3; CDR3aa: CASSQDKQGNTDTQYF; CDR3nt: TGCGCCAGCAGCCAAGATAAACAGGGGAACACAGATACGCAGTATTTT
v_gene: TRBV5-1; d_gene: NA; abundance: NA; j_gene: TRBJ2-7; CDR3aa: CASSLGHAAYEQYF; CDR3nt: TGCGCCAGCAGCTTGGGACACGCTGCCTACGAGCAGTACTTC
v_gene: TRBV6-1; d_gene: NA; abundance: few; j_gene: TRBJ2-7; CDR3aa: CASSTILVGAVYEQYF; CDR3nt: TGTGCCAGCAGTACCATCCTTGTTGGGGCCGTCTACGAGCAGTACTTC
v_gene: TRBV10-3; d_gene: NA; abundance: NA; j_gene: TRBJ2-7; CDR3aa: CAISEPGERSSYEQYF; CDR3nt: TGTGCCATCAGTGAACCCGGGGAGCGTAGCTCCTACGAGCAGTACTTC
v_gene: TRBV6-2/TRBV6-3; d_gene: TRBD1; abundance: NA; j_gene: TRBJ1-5; CDR3aa: CASSPTGEGQPQHF; CDR3nt: TGTGCCAGCAGCCCTACAGGGGAAGGTCAGCCCCAGCATTTT
v_gene: TRBV7-8; d_gene: TRBD1; abundance: NA; j_gene: TRBJ2-4; CDR3aa: CASSEDRAGKNIQYF; CDR3nt: TGTGCCAGCAGCGAGGACAGGGCGGGCAAAAACATTCAGTACTTC